The rows below give T cell receptor beta chains drawn from one sample of a study of T cell repertoires in aging, cancer and after chemotherapy. TCRdb re-called the multiplex PCR reads through MiXCR, storing one row per CDR3 protein. Here the sample spans approximately 5,300 distinct CDR3 sequences, roughly 26% being singletons. Sequenced input: blood. Receptors originate from a human donor with a solid tumor. The CDR3 runs from the conserved cysteine through the conserved F or W. The D gene is left open where the match is weak. The size field is filled for only some rows; it gives once, few, many or a size class.

TRBJ2-3,medium-sized,TRBD1,TRBV7-3,TGTGCCAGCAGCTTAGGGTCTTCTACGGGACAGCGCCGGAATACGCAGTATTTT,CASSLGSSTGQRRNTQYF
TRBJ2-1,NA,TRBD2,TRBV24-1,TGTGCCACCAGCCTTACGACTAGCGGGAATGGGGATGAGCAGTTCTTC,CATSLTTSGNGDEQFF
TRBJ2-7,few,NA,TRBV15,TGTGCCACCAGCAACGACCCGGACTACTCCTACGAGCAGTACTTC,CATSNDPDYSYEQYF
TRBJ1-1,few,NA,TRBV19,TGTGCCAGTAGTATAGAAGGGAACACTGAAGCTTTCTTT,CASSIEGNTEAFF
TRBJ1-3,few,NA,TRBV18,TGTGCCAGCTCACCACCTCAGATCTCTGGAAACACCATATATTTT,CASSPPQISGNTIYF
TRBJ2-1,once,NA,TRBV12-3/TRBV12-4,TGTGCCAGCAGTTTAGATGGCTCCTACAATGAGCAGTTCTTC,CASSLDGSYNEQFF
TRBJ1-1,NA,NA,TRBV27,TGTGCCAGCAGTTTTGGGGGGGCTACTGAAGCTTTCTTT,CASSFGGATEAFF
TRBJ2-7,large,NA,TRBV29-1,TGCAGCGTTGGCCCGGGTCCCAACGAGCAGTACTTC,CSVGPGPNEQYF
TRBJ1-2,NA,NA,TRBV28,TGTGCCAGCAGTTCTGCCCCCAACTATGGCTACACCTTC,CASSSAPNYGYTF
TRBJ2-7,NA,TRBD2,TRBV7-3,TGTGCCAGCAGCTTAAGCCCTAAGGGCGAGCGGGAGGACCACGAGCAGTACTTC,CASSLSPKGEREDHEQYF
TRBJ2-5,medium-sized,NA,TRBV7-2,TGTGCCAGCAGCTCACACCTAGGGGAGGAGACCCAGTACTTC,CASSSHLGEETQYF
TRBJ2-2,few,TRBD2,TRBV27,TGTGCCAGCAGTTTTAGCGGGAGGATCTCCGGGGAGCTGTTTTTT,CASSFSGRISGELFF
TRBJ2-7,few,NA,TRBV20-1,TGCAGTGCTCCCATGCAGGGTCAAGAGCAGTACTTC,CSAPMQGQEQYF
TRBJ1-1,NA,NA,TRBV5-1,TGCGCCAGCAGCTTTCAGGGGACTGAAGCTTTCTTT,CASSFQGTEAFF
TRBJ2-1,few,TRBD1,TRBV27,TGTGCCAGCAGTTCTAACGACAGGGTTGGGAGTGAGCAGTTCTTC,CASSSNDRVGSEQFF
TRBJ1-5,few,NA,TRBV19,TGTGCCAGTAACATGGGTGGAGGGAATCAGCCCCAGCATTTT,CASNMGGGNQPQHF
TRBJ1-1,NA,NA,TRBV19,TGTGCCAGTTCCGTGAGGCACACTGAAGCTTTCTTT,CASSVRHTEAFF
TRBJ2-7,medium-sized,TRBD1,TRBV30,TGTGCCTGGAGTGTACTCGGGACAGGAGTCTCCTACGAGCAGTACTTC,CAWSVLGTGVSYEQYF
TRBJ2-2,once,TRBD1,TRBV20-1,TGCAGTGCAAGACAGGGGGCGGCTTTCACCGGGGAGCTGTTTTTT,CSARQGAAFTGELFF
TRBJ2-5,NA,TRBD2,TRBV7-7,TGTGCTAGCAGCCCCCAACGGGGGGTCCAAGAGACCCAGTACTTC,CASSPQRGVQETQYF
TRBJ2-2,NA,NA,TRBV20-1,TGCAGTGCTCCTGAATCGAACACCGGGGAGCTGTTTTTT,CSAPESNTGELFF
TRBJ2-7,few,NA,TRBV27,TGTGCCAGTCTCCGGGACGCGAGCTCCTACGAGCAGTACTTC,CASLRDASSYEQYF